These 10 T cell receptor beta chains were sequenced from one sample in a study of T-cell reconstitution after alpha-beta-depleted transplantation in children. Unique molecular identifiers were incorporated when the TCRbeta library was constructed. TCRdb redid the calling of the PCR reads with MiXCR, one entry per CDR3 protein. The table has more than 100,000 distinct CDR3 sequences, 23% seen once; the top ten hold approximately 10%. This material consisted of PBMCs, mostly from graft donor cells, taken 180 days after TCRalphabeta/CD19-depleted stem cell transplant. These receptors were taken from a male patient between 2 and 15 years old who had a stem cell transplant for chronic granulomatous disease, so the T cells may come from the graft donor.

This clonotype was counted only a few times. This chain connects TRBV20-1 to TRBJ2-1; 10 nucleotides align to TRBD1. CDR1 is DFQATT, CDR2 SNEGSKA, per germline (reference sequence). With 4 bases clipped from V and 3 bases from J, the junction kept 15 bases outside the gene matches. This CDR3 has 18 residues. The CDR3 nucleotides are TGCAGTGCTAAGGAGCCCCCACCCTGGACAGGGGGCTACAATGAGCAGTTCTTC. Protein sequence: CSAKEPPPWTGGYNEQFF.

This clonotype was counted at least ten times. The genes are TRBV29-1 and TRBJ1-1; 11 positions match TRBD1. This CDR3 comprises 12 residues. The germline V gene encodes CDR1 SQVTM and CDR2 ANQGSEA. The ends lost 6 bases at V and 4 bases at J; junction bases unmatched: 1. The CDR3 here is CSVDRGPTEAFF. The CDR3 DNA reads TGCAGCGTGGACAGGGGGCCCACTGAAGCTTTCTTT.

The CDR3 bases are TGTGCCAGCAGTTCTGGTGGGACAGCCTCCTTCTATGGCTACACCTTC. Amino acid sequence: CASSSGGTASFYGYTF. The V call is TRBV6-5, the J call TRBJ1-2, with TRBD1 identical over 7 bases. Looked up from germline, CDR1 is MNHEY and CDR2 is SVGAGI. The CDR3 is made up of 16 amino acids. After removal of 4 bases from V and 4 bases from J, the junction contained 12 bases not matched to a gene.

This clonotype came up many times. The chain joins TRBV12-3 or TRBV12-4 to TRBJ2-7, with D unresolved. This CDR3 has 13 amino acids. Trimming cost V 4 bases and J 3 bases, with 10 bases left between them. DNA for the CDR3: TGTGCCAGCAGTTCCAATCCTGGCTACGAGCAGTACTTC. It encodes CASSSNPGYEQYF.

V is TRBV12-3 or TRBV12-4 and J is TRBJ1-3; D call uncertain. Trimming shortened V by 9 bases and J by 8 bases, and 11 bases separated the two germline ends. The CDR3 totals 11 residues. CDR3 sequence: CASVLPHTIYF. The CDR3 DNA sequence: TGTGCCAGTGTACTTCCGCACACCATATATTTT.

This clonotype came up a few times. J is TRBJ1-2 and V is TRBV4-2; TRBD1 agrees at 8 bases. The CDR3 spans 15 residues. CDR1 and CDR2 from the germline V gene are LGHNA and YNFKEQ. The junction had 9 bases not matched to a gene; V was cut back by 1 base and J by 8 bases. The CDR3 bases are TGTGCCAGCAGCCAAGCGGACCAGGGGGCGCGGGGCTACACCTTC. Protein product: CASSQADQGARGYTF.

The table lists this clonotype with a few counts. The CDR3 DNA reads as TGCAGTGCTAGAGGAATAGCGGGGGGGATGGGGGATACGCAGTATTTT. Its translation is CSARGIAGGMGDTQYF. The J gene is TRBJ2-3, the V gene TRBV20-1; TRBD2 matches at 11 bases. After removal of 1 base from V and 6 bases from J, the junction contained 9 bases not matched to a gene. The CDR3 has 16 amino acids. Germline V gives CDR1 DFQATT, CDR2 SNEGSKA (reference sequence).

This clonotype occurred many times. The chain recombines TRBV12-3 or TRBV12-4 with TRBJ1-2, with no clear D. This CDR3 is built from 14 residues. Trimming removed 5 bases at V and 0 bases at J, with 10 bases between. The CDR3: CASSPKTANYGYTF. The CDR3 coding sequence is TGTGCCAGCAGTCCAAAGACTGCTAACTATGGCTACACCTTC.

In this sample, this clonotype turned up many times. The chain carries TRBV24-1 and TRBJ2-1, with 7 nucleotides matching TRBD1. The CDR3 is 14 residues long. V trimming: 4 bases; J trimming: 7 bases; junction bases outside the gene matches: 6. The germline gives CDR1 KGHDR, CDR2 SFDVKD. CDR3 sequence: CATSDPRQGNEQFF. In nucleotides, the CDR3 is TGTGCCACCAGTGACCCGAGACAGGGAAATGAGCAGTTCTTC.

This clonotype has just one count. The CDR3 region is CASSQEGLETQYF. The CDR3 DNA follows: TGCGCCAGCAGCCAAGAAGGGTTAGAGACCCAGTACTTC. V and J are TRBV4-1 and TRBJ2-5; the D is unclear. Trimming removed 0 bases from V and 4 bases from J, with 6 bases in between. Germline V gene sequence: CDR1 MGHRA, CDR2 YSYEKL. CDR3 length: 13 residues.